The 19 T cell receptor beta chains reported below all come from one sample, sequenced in a study of cytomegalovirus exposure and HLA in healthy donors. A multiplex PCR was run with 60 Vbeta primers and 13 Jbeta primers. The assay was immunoSEQ multiplex PCR, and TCRdb's table has in-frame clones only and misses some. Found here are approximately 140,000 clones, 82% of them singletons; the top ten hold 3.2%. Sequencing was performed on PBMCs. The receptors derive from a man younger than 35 in good health and CMV-seropositive.

The chain links TRBV7-2 to TRBJ2-1; 15 bases map to TRBD2. CDR1 and CDR2 (germline): SGHTA, FQGNSA. This CDR3 contains 16 residues. V was pared by 1 base and J by 8 bases, with 3 bases of the junction left unmatched. The DNA of the CDR3 is TGTGCCAGCAGCTTAGGCGGGACTAGCGGGAGGTATGAGCAGTTCTTC. This gives the protein CASSLGGTSGRYEQFF.

The chain couples TRBV29-1 to TRBJ1-1; tentative D call: TRBD1 (6 bases). The germline V gene encodes CDR1 SQVTM and CDR2 ANQGSEA. The length of the CDR3 is 13 residues. The CDR3 spells CGAAGGPNTEAFF. CDR3 DNA sequence: TGCGGCGCAGCTGGGGGCCCGAACACTGAAGCTTTCTTT.

V gene TRBV5-5 combines with J gene TRBJ1-3; unclear D gene. The germline V and J ends were trimmed by 0 bases and 0 bases, with 10 bases remaining between them. The germline CDR1 and CDR2 sequences are SGHKS and YYEKEE (reference sequence). The CDR3 is 16 amino acids. CDR3 residues: CASSLAWADSGNTIYF. For the CDR3, the DNA is TGTGCCAGCAGCTTGGCCTGGGCAGACTCTGGAAACACCATATATTTT.

The chain combines TRBV11-2 with TRBJ2-7; 7 bases match TRBD2. From germline, CDR1 is SGHAT and CDR2 FQNNGV. This CDR3 is built from 14 residues. The V gene end was trimmed by 4 bases and the J gene end by 2 bases; junction bases not matched to a gene: 5. The CDR3 DNA is TGTGCCAGCAGCTCCCCCCGGGAGGCCTACGAGCAGTACTTC. This translates into CASSSPREAYEQYF.

In this sample, this clone turned up a few times. The chain recombines TRBV12-5 with TRBJ2-1, with a possible D match to TRBD2 (8 bases). Looked up from germline, CDR1 is LGHNT and CDR2 is FRNRAP. The CDR3 is 14 amino acids. Trimming took off 8 bases at V and 9 bases at J, with 20 bases between the two ends. CDR3 region: CASLRGLGQAEQFF. The CDR3 DNA reads TGTGCTAGTCTCCGGGGACTAGGACAGGCTGAGCAGTTCTTC.

This rearrangement joins TRBV4-1 to TRBJ2-3; TRBD2 matches 7 bases. Germline CDR1 reads MGHRA; CDR2 reads YSYEKL. The CDR3 consists of 12 residues. Losses at the gene ends were 11 bases for V and 5 bases for J; bases not matched to a gene: 7. The CDR3 DNA is TGCGCCTCTTCGGGCGGGAGAGATACGCAGTATTTT. Amino acid sequence: CASSGGRDTQYF.

The chain uses TRBV14 and TRBJ1-4, with D possibly TRBD1 on 6 matching bases. This CDR3 region has 14 residues. The V gene's germline CDR1 is SGHDN and CDR2 FVKESK. The V and J ends lost 4 bases and 8 bases respectively, with 14 bases between them. The CDR3 DNA is TGTGCCAGCAGCCTGATACAGGGAGAAGAAAAACTGTTTTTT. Translated: CASSLIQGEEKLFF.

This clone has a single count. The J gene is TRBJ2-7, the V gene TRBV5-1, with D perhaps matching TRBD2 (5 bases). CDR1 and CDR2 from the germline V gene are SGHRS and YFSETQ. V gave up 0 bases and J gave up 0 bases, with 10 bases separating them. The CDR3 has 15 amino acids. This chain's CDR3 is CASSLDSGSSYEQYF. The DNA for the CDR3 is TGCGCCAGCAGCTTGGATTCGGGAAGCTCCTACGAGCAGTACTTC.

In nucleotides, the CDR3 is TGTGCCAGCAGTTCGACTAGCGGGCGGAGCTCCTACGAGCAGTACTTC. Protein product: CASSSTSGRSSYEQYF. The V and J genes are TRBV6-5 and TRBJ2-7, with TRBD2 identical over 10 bases. Germline V gene data show CDR1 as MNHEY and CDR2 as SVGAGI. CDR3 size: 16 residues. With V trimmed by 4 bases and J by 0 bases, 6 bases remained unmatched.

V and J are TRBV19 and TRBJ2-1, with D possibly TRBD1 on 6 matching bases. The germline CDR1 and CDR2 sequences are LNHDA and SQIVND (reference sequence). V was shortened by 3 bases and J by 4 bases, with 16 bases between the two germline ends. This CDR3 region has 16 residues. This CDR3 reads CASSISGTLNYNEQFF. For the CDR3, the DNA is TGTGCCAGTAGTATCTCCGGGACACTTAATTACAATGAGCAGTTCTTC.

The chain joins TRBV11-2 to TRBJ2-2; D perhaps matches TRBD2 (5 bases). V was cut by 6 bases and J by 4 bases, with 18 bases left in between. The germline CDR1 and CDR2 sequences are SGHAT and FQNNGV. The CDR3 is made up of 16 amino acids. CDR3 region: CASRSGLGRGTGELFF. The CDR3, as DNA: TGTGCCAGCAGATCAGGTCTAGGTCGGGGCACCGGGGAGCTGTTTTTT.

This clone turned up a few times. The V call is TRBV6-5, the J call TRBJ2-7; 9 bases map to TRBD1. Germline CDR1 reads MNHEY; CDR2 reads SVGAGI. CDR3 size: 14 residues. The V and J ends lost 6 bases and 5 bases, in that order; junction bases with no gene match: 8. CDR3 sequence reads: CASSRDREFDEQYF. The CDR3 bases are TGTGCCAGCAGCCGGGACAGGGAATTCGACGAGCAGTACTTC.

The chain is built from TRBV6-1 and TRBJ1-2; maybe TRBD1 (6 bases). From germline, CDR1 is MNHNS and CDR2 SASEGT. V dropped 8 bases and J dropped 2 bases, with 9 bases sitting between them. This CDR3 region has 12 residues. CDR3 residues: CASLQGNYGYTF. DNA of the CDR3: TGTGCCAGCCTACAGGGCAACTATGGCTACACCTTC.

This clone was found a few times. The rearrangement uses TRBV27 and TRBJ2-3; a weak D match, TRBD2 (6 bases). V was trimmed by 3 bases and J by 0 bases, leaving 13 bases between them. Germline V lookup: CDR1 MNHEY, CDR2 SMNVEV (reference sequence). The CDR3 runs 16 residues. CDR3 sequence reads: CASSFYDGSSTDTQYF. CDR3 sequence (DNA): TGTGCCAGCAGTTTCTACGACGGGAGTAGCACAGATACGCAGTATTTT.

This chain connects TRBV27 to TRBJ1-2; D may be TRBD1 (6 bases). Germline lookup yields CDR1 MNHEY and CDR2 SMNVEV (reference sequence). The CDR3 runs 15 residues. The V gene lost 5 bases and the J gene lost 0 bases, with 13 bases spanning the gap. The CDR3 is CASSPRTATNYGYTF. CDR3 nucleotides: TGTGCCAGCAGTCCCCGGACAGCGACTAACTATGGCTACACCTTC.

The genes are TRBV27 and TRBJ2-7; TRBD2 matches 8 bases. The CDR3 runs 15 residues. V trimming: 4 bases; J trimming: 3 bases; junction bases outside the gene matches: 8. Germline assignment: CDR1 MNHEY and CDR2 SMNVEV (reference sequence). CDR3 nucleotide sequence: TGTGCCAGCAGTTCTCCCTCCGGGAGGGGCTACGAGCAGTACTTC. Translated: CASSSPSGRGYEQYF.

The sample holds one count of this clone. The chain links TRBV2 to TRBJ1-1; TRBD1 aligns across 7 bases. The CDR3 has 14 amino acids. Germline V lookup: CDR1 SNHLY, CDR2 FYNNEI. V lost 6 bases, J lost 0 bases, and 4 bases stayed unmatched. The DNA of the CDR3 is TGTGCCAGCAGGGTACAGGGGCTGAACACTGAAGCTTTCTTT. Translation gives CASRVQGLNTEAFF.

The chain employs TRBV10-1 and TRBJ2-1; 11 nucleotides align to TRBD2. The CDR3 loop spans 15 amino acids. Germline CDR1 and CDR2: WNHNN and SYGVQD (reference sequence). Unmatched junction bases numbered 7, after V lost 3 bases and J lost 9 bases. CDR3 nucleotide sequence: TGCGCCAGCAGTGAACAACTAGCGGGAGCGGCTGAGCAGTTCTTC. It is translated as CASSEQLAGAAEQFF.

This chain connects TRBV30 to TRBJ1-6, with TRBD1 matching 8 bases. Germline lookup yields CDR1 GTSNPN and CDR2 SVGIG (reference sequence). This CDR3 region has 14 residues. Trimming removed 3 bases from V and 6 bases from J; junction bases left unmatched: 4. In DNA, the CDR3 is TGTGCCTGGAGCGACAGGGGTGGTAATTCACCCCTCCACTTT. Amino acids: CAWSDRGGNSPLHF.